These T cell receptor beta chains were read from a single sample in a study of cytomegalovirus exposure and HLA in healthy donors. Using immunoSEQ multiplex PCR, the repertoire was profiled, and TCRdb retains in-frame clones only, with some absent. The table shows about 120,000 clones, with about 59% occurring only once. Input material: PBMCs. Every receptor here comes from a woman aged 40 to 55 in good health and CMV-seropositive. Each CDR3 is given with its conserved first and last residue. The order of the fields is D gene, V gene, CDR3 protein. D genes are given only for firm matches.

>-|TRBV27
CASSFPGDEKLFF
>TRBD1|TRBV9
CASSATGGNTEAFF
>-|TRBV5-1
CASSVRDSRDRILYEQYF
>-|TRBV19
CASRPQGGEDNEQFF
>TRBD1|TRBV7-9
CASSLDGQDEKAFF
>-|TRBV29-1
CSVGGADTQYF
>-|TRBV6-1
CASSEARDSYEQYF
>TRBD1|TRBV7-3
CASAGGANTEAFF
>TRBD2|TRBV28
CASTSGLAVEGTYEQYF
>-|TRBV7-7
CASSLGGTQYF
>-|TRBV9
CASSPRGGQGSYGYTF
>-|TRBV19
CASSIGLDTGELFF
>TRBD2|TRBV9
CASSVARDSGKSEQYF
>-|TRBV19
CASGLIQGTLNQPQHF
>TRBD1|TRBV10-3
CATSDDGQADQPQHF
>-|TRBV27
CASSPLTGHYDYTF
>-|TRBV10-3
CAISESPSLENTEAFF
>-|TRBV5-1
CASRSGTRGETQYF
>TRBD1|TRBV28
CASSLRGGTGWDEQYF
>TRBD1|TRBV6-5
CASSYLTGERNEQFF
>-|TRBV30
CAWSVADGYTF
>TRBD1|TRBV7-9
CASSLADRYEQYF
>TRBD1|TRBV29-1
CSVEGGTGTLSYEQYF
>-|TRBV15
CATSSGRGLMDEQFF
>-|TRBV18
CASSPPGETQYF
>TRBD1|TRBV25-1
CASRDRGSPGNTIYF
>TRBD2|TRBV19
CASSVTLAGGPNEQFF
>TRBD1|TRBV11-1
CASSWQGADTEAFF
>TRBD2|TRBV7-9
CASSLAASGRLVSYNEQFF
>-|TRBV27
CASSPPANTGELFF
>-|TRBV9
CASSVTPEGTEAFF
>-|TRBV30
CAWGRGRTKPSNQPQHF
>-|TRBV7-9
CASSLREFGTQRRFF
>TRBD2|TRBV4-3
CASSSGLAGETQYF
>TRBD1|TRBV28
CASSLWTGGFPYEQYF
>TRBD2|TRBV10-2
CASKTVSGRTNEQFF
>TRBD1|TRBV10-3
CAISEGQDYGYTF
>TRBD1|TRBV7-2
CASSLARTGGEAFF
>-|TRBV9
CASSAEIFTDTQYF
>-|TRBV29-1
CSVEVAGTHSSHEQYF
>-|TRBV5-1
CASSPTAGSGYGYTF
>TRBD1|TRBV6-5
CASSHDRERDNEQFF
>-|TRBV4-1
CASSQDNAVNEKLFF
>TRBD2|TRBV14
CASSQDPPLAGKGLYEQYF
>TRBD2|TRBV9
CASSVLAGDAGELFF
>-|TRBV18
CASSPNRGEKLFF
>TRBD1|TRBV27
CASSKDGQGGPGELFF
>TRBD1|TRBV5-1
CASSLNVGGNTEAFF
>TRBD2|TRBV29-1
CSAGLAGVGEQFF
>-|TRBV28
CASSSGDGGYGYTF
>-|TRBV6-5
CASRGRGTYNSPLHF
>-|TRBV30
CAWSESHRDSYTF
>TRBD1|TRBV14
CASSQAPRGPGNTIYF
>TRBD1|TRBV7-2
CASSLAVGDRSYF
>-|TRBV5-1
CASSLWGDNTGELFF
>-|TRBV25-1
CASRSTRSYEQYF
>-|TRBV11-1
CASSFGGAGANVLTF